A single sample is the source of the 10 T cell receptor beta chains below, sequenced in a study of long-term antiretroviral therapy in people with HIV. Sequencing used immunoSEQ v3.0 at survey level. Data came from immunoSEQ multiplex PCR; TCRdb stores just in-frame clones and leaves some out. The sample lists some 31,000 clones, around 97% seen once, with over 1.5% in the top ten. Sample: unsorted PBMCs, taken 7.6 years after starting antiretroviral therapy. Source of these receptors: a young man with HIV.

The rearrangement links TRBV4-2 to TRBJ1-2; the match to TRBD1 covers 9 bases. The V and J ends lost 0 bases and 4 bases, in that order; junction bases with no gene match: 3. The germline CDR1 and CDR2 sequences are LGHNA and YNFKEQ. This CDR3 has 15 amino acids. CDR3 in DNA: TGTGCCAGCAGCCAAGACGGGACAGGGTCCTATGGCTACACCTTC. Protein sequence: CASSQDGTGSYGYTF.

The rearrangement joins TRBV5-1 to TRBJ1-2; TRBD1 might be the D (6 bases). CDR3 length: 13 amino acids. Germline V gene sequence: CDR1 SGHRS, CDR2 YFSETQ. V was pared by 4 bases and J by 2 bases, with 9 bases between. CDR3 sequence: CASSGGGNYGYTF. CDR3 in DNA: TGCGCCAGCAGCGGGGGCGGAAACTATGGCTACACCTTC.

The chain links TRBV5-5 to TRBJ2-7; a possible D gene is TRBD2 (5 bases). Germline CDR1 is SGHKS and CDR2 is YYEKEE (reference sequence). The CDR3 sequence is 15 residues long. The germline V and J ends were trimmed by 1 base and 6 bases, with 17 bases remaining between them. As DNA, the CDR3 is TGTGCCAGCAGCTTGAATACGGGGTACTCCCTCGAGCAGTACTTC. It yields the protein CASSLNTGYSLEQYF. Full variable domain (outside the CDR3, taken from reference TRBV5-5 and TRBJ2-7): DAGVTQSPTHLIKTRGQQVTLRCSPISGHKSVSWYQQVLGQGPQFIFQYYEKEERGRGNFPDRFSARQFPNYSSELNVNALLLGDSALYLCASSLNTGYSLEQYFGPGTRLTVT.

The rearrangement links TRBV19 to TRBJ2-7, with D perhaps TRBD1 (6 bases). Germline V gene sequence: CDR1 LNHDA, CDR2 SQIVND (reference sequence). V was clipped by 4 bases and J by 6 bases, with 13 bases between them. CDR3 length: 13 residues. The CDR3 DNA sequence: TGTGCCAGTAGTACCCAGGGGCGTACCGAGCAGTACTTC. Amino acid sequence: CASSTQGRTEQYF.

The chain is built from TRBV30 and TRBJ2-7, with D hard to call. V gave up 5 bases and J gave up 0 bases, with 8 bases separating them. The CDR3 consists of 12 residues. CDR1 and CDR2 (germline): GTSNPN, SVGIG (reference sequence). CDR3 DNA sequence: TGTGCCTGGTCTCTGATCTCCTACGAGCAGTACTTC. It is translated as CAWSLISYEQYF.

The chain recombines TRBV16 with TRBJ2-1; 15 nucleotides align to TRBD2. Germline CDR1 reads KGHSY; CDR2 reads FQNENV. Trimming removed 4 bases from V and 8 bases from J; junction bases left unmatched: 0. The CDR3 totals 14 residues. CDR3 protein: CASSRTSGRDEQFF. The CDR3 DNA reads TGTGCCAGCAGCCGGACTAGCGGGAGGGATGAGCAGTTCTTC. Complete variable domain (other parts from reference TRBV16 and TRBJ2-1): GEEVAQTPKHLVRGEGQKAKLYCAPIKGHSYVFWYQQVLKNEFKFLISFQNENVFDETGMPKERFSAKCLPNSPCSLEIQATKLEDSAVYFCASSRTSGRDEQFFGPGTRLTVL.

V usage is TRBV6-5 and J usage is TRBJ2-3; D unresolved. Trimming removed 0 bases from V and 0 bases from J, with 7 bases in between. CDR3 length: 15 amino acids. Germline V gene lookup returns CDR1 MNHEY and CDR2 SVGAGI. DNA for the CDR3: TGTGCCAGCAGTTACTCATGGCAGAGCACAGATACGCAGTATTTT. Residues: CASSYSWQSTDTQYF.

As DNA, the CDR3 is TGTGCCAGCAGTCAGGTAGCAGGGGGACCCGAGACCCAGTACTTC. Translating gives CASSQVAGGPETQYF. The chain uses TRBV7-9 and TRBJ2-5; TRBD1 aligns across 7 bases. With 6 bases clipped from V and 5 bases from J, the junction kept 12 bases outside the gene matches. The CDR3 extends over 15 amino acids. Germline V lookup: CDR1 SEHNR, CDR2 FQNEAQ (reference sequence).

This chain links TRBV9 with TRBJ2-1; the match to TRBD2 covers 7 bases. The germline gives CDR1 SGDLS, CDR2 YYNGEE. J gave up 4 bases and V 2 bases, and 3 bases lay outside the gene matches. The CDR3 spans 14 residues. The CDR3 loop reads CASSVAGLYNEQFF. Here the CDR3 DNA reads TGTGCCAGCAGCGTTGCGGGACTATACAATGAGCAGTTCTTC.

The rearrangement links TRBV4-1 to TRBJ2-1, with a possible D match to TRBD2 (5 bases). The CDR3 loop spans 18 amino acids. Germline V lookup: CDR1 MGHRA, CDR2 YSYEKL. V shed 0 bases and J shed 2 bases, with 17 bases lying between them. CDR3 bases: TGCGCCAGCAGCCAAGATAGTATTGGCGGACTTGCCTACAATGAGCAGTTCTTC. Encoded protein: CASSQDSIGGLAYNEQFF.